This entry lists 12 T cell receptor beta chains sequenced from one sample in a study of T cells after yellow fever vaccination. TCRdb reanalysed the 5' RACE reads using MiXCR and keeps one entry per CDR3 protein. This table holds hundreds of thousands of distinct CDR3 sequences, roughly 4% found once. The sample here was PBMCs, taken on the day of the yellow fever booster vaccination. Receptors originate from a man younger than 35 who received the YFV17D yellow fever vaccine.

This chain joins TRBV4-1 and TRBJ2-7; D gene unclear. The CDR3 is made up of 13 amino acids. The V and J ends lost 3 bases and 5 bases respectively, with 11 bases between them. Germline assignment: CDR1 MGHRA and CDR2 YSYEKL. Here the CDR3 reads CASSHRSSHEQYF. DNA for the CDR3: TGCGCCAGCAGCCACCGATCCTCTCACGAGCAGTACTTC.

This sequence joins TRBV7-8 and TRBJ1-4; D not certain. This CDR3 is 19 amino acids long. V lost 0 bases and J lost 7, with 24 bases in between. Germline V gene lookup returns CDR1 SGHVS and CDR2 FQNEAQ. CDR3 sequence reads: CASSLALGRFGSAGEKLFF. The CDR3 DNA is TGTGCCAGCAGCTTAGCGCTGGGCAGGTTTGGTTCAGCGGGTGAAAAACTGTTTTTT.

This clonotype was picked up a small number of times. The chain couples TRBV5-1 to TRBJ2-1; D ambiguous. CDR3 length equals 11 residues. The ends were cut back, 1 base at V and 10 bases at J, with 6 bases in the middle. Germline V CDR1 and CDR2: SGHRS, YFSETQ. The CDR3 sequence: CASSLFSEQFF. In nucleotides, the CDR3 is TGCGCCAGCAGCTTGTTTTCGGAGCAGTTCTTC.

The rearrangement links TRBV9 to TRBJ2-3; 10 bases map to TRBD2. CDR1 and CDR2 (germline): SGDLS, YYNGEE. V dropped 4 bases and J dropped 2; count of bases not matched to a gene: 7. The CDR3 runs to 16 residues. This chain's CDR3 is CASSLGLAEFTDTQYF. As DNA, the CDR3 is TGTGCCAGCAGCTTAGGACTAGCGGAGTTCACAGATACGCAGTATTTT.

This clonotype was seen more than once but under ten times. The chain couples TRBV20-1 to TRBJ2-1; 9 bases align to TRBD1. The CDR3 is made up of 12 amino acids. Trimming removed 5 bases from V and 10 bases from J; junction bases left unmatched: 6. Germline V lookup: CDR1 DFQATT, CDR2 SNEGSKA (reference sequence). The CDR3 spells CSAPGTGLEQFF. The CDR3 coding sequence is TGCAGTGCTCCCGGGACAGGGCTAGAGCAGTTCTTC.

This clonotype was recorded a few times. The chain couples TRBV5-1 to TRBJ2-7; TRBD1 matches at 7 bases. V trimming: 1 base; J trimming: 5 bases; junction bases outside the gene matches: 6. The CDR3 consists of 14 residues. CDR1 is SGHRS, CDR2 YFSETQ, per germline. CDR3: CASSLTQGIDEQYF. DNA of the CDR3: TGCGCCAGCAGCTTGACACAGGGGATCGACGAGCAGTACTTC.

Many counts were recorded for this clonotype. V is TRBV7-2 and J is TRBJ2-5, with 10 bases lining up with TRBD2. The length of the CDR3 is 16 residues. V shed 0 bases and J 5 bases; nucleotides not matched to a gene: 6. CDR1 and CDR2 (germline): SGHTA, FQGNSA. CDR3 protein: CASSLARAGGWETQYF. The CDR3 region has the DNA TGTGCCAGCAGCTTAGCGAGAGCGGGGGGGTGGGAGACCCAGTACTTC.

The chain has TRBV6-2 or TRBV6-3 and TRBJ2-5, with no clear D. This CDR3 region has 11 residues. V lost 8 bases and J 5 bases, leaving 9 bases between the germline ends. Looked up from germline, CDR1 is MNHEY and CDR2 is SVGEGT. The CDR3 DNA sequence: TGTGCCAGCGGGAAAAAGGAGACCCAGTACTTC. The encoded protein is CASGKKETQYF.

This clonotype was detected a few times. The chain is built from TRBV11-2 and TRBJ1-2; 8 nucleotides align to TRBD1. V was pared by 4 bases and J by 4 bases, with 5 bases of the junction left unmatched. The CDR3 is 14 amino acids. Germline V gene data show CDR1 as SGHAT and CDR2 as FQNNGV. CDR3 residues: CASSSQDRVYGYTF. CDR3 bases: TGTGCCAGCAGCTCCCAGGACAGGGTCTATGGCTACACCTTC. The full variable domain, rest sourced from reference TRBV11-2 and TRBJ1-2, is EAGVAQSPRYKIIEKRQSVAFWCNPISGHATLYWYQQILGQGPKLLIQFQNNGVVDDSQLPKDRFSAERLKGVDSTLKIQPAKLEDSAVYLCASSSQDRVYGYTFGSGTRLTVV.

This clonotype was observed a handful of times. The J gene is TRBJ1-5, the V gene TRBV7-6; D possibly corresponds to TRBD1 (5 bases). CDR1 is SGHVS, CDR2 FNYEAQ, per germline. The V end was cut by 5 bases, the J end by 3 bases, with 14 bases between. The CDR3 length is 15 residues. Written as DNA, the CDR3 is TGTGCCAGCAGCCAAAGCACAGGACTCAATCAGCCCCAGCATTTT. This sequence encodes CASSQSTGLNQPQHF.

In its sample, this clonotype was seen many times. The V and J genes are TRBV20-1 and TRBJ2-3; D is unclear. Looked up from germline, CDR1 is DFQATT and CDR2 is SNEGSKA (reference sequence). The CDR3 covers 11 residues. Trimming took off 8 bases at V and 9 bases at J, with 15 bases between the two ends. The CDR3 sequence: CSSEMDLTQYF. DNA for the CDR3: TGCAGTTCCGAAATGGACCTAACGCAGTATTTT.

This clonotype was observed many times. The chain joins TRBV10-3 to TRBJ2-3, with 10 nucleotides matching TRBD2. V was clipped by 10 bases and J by 1 base; unmatched bases: 2. The germline V gene has CDR1 ENHRY and CDR2 SYGVKD. The CDR3 is 13 amino acids. CDR3 amino acids: CATTSGGTDTQYF. CDR3 coding DNA: TGTGCCACAACTAGCGGGGGCACAGATACGCAGTATTTT.